The subject of this entry is one TCR beta chain. Its antigen is not known. Baseline, cycle 4 day 1, and cycle 7 day 1 were the blood sampling points. Method: immunoSEQ multiplex PCR; TCRdb's copy keeps in-frame clones and lacks some. Among 20,000 to 30,000 clones listed, approximately 89% were seen once. This record belongs to a study of OX40 agonist ivuxolimab in advanced cancers. Study background: Under the entry rules, prior anti-PD-1, anti-PD-L1 or anti-CTLA-4 therapy was allowed, and around 36% had some.

The study's findings and limits: Clonal expansion in partial responders at 0.1-3.0 mg/kg ranked among the lowest. Blood T cells, both CD4+ and CD8+, expanded clonally by week 6 at 0.1 to 3.0 mg/kg.

The length of the CDR3 is 15 residues. J lost 5 bases, V lost 6 bases, and 10 bases had no gene match. CDR1 is SNHLY, CDR2 FYNNEI, per germline. Specimen: CD4+ or CD8+ T cells sorted from blood, collected in a trial of the OX40 agonist ivuxolimab. The chain uses TRBV2 and TRBJ2-5; 9 bases map to TRBD1. The receptor comes from an adult with an advanced solid tumor such as melanoma, head and neck, liver or kidney cancer. DNA of the CDR3: TGTGCCAGCAGCTCCCCGGGACAGGGTACGGAGACCCAGTACTTC. Protein sequence: CASSSPGQGTETQYF.